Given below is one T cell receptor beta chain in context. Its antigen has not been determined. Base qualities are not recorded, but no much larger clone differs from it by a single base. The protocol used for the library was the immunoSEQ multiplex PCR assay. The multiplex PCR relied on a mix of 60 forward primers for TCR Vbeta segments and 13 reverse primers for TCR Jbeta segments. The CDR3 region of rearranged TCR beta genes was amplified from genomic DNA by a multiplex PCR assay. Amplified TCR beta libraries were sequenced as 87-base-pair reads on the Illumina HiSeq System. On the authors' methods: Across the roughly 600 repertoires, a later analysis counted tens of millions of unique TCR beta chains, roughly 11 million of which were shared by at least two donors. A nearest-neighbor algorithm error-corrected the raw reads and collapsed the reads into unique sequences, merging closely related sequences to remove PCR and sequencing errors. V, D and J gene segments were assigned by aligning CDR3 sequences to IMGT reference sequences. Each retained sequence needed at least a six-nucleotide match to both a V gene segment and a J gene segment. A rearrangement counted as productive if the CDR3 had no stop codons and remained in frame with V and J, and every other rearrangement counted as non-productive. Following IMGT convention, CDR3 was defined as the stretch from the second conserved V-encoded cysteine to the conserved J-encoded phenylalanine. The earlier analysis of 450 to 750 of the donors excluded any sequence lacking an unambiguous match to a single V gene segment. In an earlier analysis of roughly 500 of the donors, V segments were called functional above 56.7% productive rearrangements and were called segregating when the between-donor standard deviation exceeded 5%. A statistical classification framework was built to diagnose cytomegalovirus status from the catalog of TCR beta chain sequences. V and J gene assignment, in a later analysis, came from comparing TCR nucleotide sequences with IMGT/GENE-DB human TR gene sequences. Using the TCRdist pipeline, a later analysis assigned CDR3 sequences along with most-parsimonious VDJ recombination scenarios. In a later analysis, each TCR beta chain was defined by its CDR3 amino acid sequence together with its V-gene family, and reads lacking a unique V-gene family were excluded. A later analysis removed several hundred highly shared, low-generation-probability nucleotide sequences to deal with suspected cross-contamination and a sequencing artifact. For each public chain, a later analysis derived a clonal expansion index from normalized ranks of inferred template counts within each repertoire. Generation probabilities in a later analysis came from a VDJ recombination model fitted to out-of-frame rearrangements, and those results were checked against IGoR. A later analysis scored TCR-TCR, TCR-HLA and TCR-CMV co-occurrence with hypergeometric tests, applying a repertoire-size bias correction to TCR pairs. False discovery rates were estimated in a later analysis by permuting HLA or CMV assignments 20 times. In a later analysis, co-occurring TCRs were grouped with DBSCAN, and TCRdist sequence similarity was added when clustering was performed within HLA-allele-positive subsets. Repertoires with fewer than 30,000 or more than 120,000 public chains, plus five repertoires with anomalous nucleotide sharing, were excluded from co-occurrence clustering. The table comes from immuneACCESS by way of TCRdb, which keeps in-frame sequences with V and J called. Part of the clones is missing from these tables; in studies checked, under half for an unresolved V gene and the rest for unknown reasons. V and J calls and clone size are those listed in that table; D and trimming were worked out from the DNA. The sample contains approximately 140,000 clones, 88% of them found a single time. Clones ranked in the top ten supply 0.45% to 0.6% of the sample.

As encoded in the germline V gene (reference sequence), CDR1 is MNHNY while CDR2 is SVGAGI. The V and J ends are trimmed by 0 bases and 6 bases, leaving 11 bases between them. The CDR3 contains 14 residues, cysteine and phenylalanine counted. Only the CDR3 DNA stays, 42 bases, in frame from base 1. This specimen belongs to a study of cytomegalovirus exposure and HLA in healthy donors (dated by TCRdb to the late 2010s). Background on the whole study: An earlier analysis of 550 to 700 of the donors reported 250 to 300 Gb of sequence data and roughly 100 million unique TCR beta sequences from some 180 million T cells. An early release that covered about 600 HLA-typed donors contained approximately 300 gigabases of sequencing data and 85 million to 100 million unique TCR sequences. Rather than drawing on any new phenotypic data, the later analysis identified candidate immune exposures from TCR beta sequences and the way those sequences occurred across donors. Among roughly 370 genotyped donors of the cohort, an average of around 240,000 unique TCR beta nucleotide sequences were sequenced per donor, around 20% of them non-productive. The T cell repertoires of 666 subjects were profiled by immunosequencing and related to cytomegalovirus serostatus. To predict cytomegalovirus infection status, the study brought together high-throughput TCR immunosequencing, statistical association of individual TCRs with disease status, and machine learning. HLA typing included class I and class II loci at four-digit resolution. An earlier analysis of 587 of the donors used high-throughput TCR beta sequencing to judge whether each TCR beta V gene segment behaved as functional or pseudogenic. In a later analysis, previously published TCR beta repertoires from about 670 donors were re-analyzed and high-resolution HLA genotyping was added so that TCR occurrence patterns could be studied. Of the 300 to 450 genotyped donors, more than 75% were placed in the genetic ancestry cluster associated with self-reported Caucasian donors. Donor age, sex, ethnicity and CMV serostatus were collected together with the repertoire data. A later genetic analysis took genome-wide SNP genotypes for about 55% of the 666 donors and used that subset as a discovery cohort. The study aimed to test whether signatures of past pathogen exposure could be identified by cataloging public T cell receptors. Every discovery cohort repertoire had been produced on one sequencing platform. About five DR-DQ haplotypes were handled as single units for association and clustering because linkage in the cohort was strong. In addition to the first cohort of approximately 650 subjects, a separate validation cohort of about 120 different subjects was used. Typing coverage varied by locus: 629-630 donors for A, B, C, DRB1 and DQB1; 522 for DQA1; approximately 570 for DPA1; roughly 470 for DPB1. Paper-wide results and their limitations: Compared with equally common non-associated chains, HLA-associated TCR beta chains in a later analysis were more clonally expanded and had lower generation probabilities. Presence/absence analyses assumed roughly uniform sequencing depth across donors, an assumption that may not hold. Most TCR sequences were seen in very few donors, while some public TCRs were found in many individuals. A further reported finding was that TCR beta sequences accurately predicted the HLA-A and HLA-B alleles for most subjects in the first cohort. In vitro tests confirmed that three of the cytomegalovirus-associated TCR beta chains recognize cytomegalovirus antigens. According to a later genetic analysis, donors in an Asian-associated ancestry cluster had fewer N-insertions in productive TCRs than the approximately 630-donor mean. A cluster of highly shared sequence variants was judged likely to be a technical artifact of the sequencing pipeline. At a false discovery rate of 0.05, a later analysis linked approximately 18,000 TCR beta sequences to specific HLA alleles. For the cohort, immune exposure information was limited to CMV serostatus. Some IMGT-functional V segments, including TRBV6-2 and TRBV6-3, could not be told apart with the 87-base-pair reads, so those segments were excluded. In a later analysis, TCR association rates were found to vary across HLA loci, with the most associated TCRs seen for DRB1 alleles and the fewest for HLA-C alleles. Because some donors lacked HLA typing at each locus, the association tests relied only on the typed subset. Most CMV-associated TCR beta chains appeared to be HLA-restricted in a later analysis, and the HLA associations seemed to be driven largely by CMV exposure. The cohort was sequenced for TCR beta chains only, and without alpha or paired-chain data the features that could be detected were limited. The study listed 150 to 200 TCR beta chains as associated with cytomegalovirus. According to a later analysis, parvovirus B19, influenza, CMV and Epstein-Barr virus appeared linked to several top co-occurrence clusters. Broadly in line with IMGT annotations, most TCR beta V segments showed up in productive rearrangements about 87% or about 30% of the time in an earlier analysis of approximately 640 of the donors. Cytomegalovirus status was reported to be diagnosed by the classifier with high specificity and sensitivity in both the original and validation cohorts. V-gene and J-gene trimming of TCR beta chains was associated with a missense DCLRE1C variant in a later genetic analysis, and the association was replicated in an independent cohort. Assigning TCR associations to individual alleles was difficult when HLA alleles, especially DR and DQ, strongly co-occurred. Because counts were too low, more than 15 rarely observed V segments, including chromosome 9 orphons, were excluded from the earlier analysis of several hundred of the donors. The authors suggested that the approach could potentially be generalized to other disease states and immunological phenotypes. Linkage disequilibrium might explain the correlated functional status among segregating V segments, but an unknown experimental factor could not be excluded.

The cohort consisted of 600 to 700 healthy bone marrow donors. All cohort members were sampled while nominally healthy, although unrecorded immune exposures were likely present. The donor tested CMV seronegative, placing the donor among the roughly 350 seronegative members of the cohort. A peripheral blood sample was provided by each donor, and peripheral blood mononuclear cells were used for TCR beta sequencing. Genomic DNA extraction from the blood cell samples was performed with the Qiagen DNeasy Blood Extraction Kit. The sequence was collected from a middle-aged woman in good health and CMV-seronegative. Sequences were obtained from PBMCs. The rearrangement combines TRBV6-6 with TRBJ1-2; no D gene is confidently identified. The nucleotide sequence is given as TGTGCCAGCAGTTACTCGAAACAGTCGGATGGCTACACCTTC. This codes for CASSYSKQSDGYTF.